This TCR beta chain is drawn from a study of identical twins. In its sample, this clonotype was seen a few times. Antigen specificity is unknown. Per germline, CDR1 SQVTM and CDR2 ANQGSEA. V gave up 4 bases and J gave up 0 bases; unmatched junction bases: 3. There are 13 residues in the CDR3. The study, taken as a whole, reports: Zero-insertion analyses were open to partial confounding by invariant MAIT and iNKT cells.

TCRdb reprocessed the 5' RACE reads via MiXCR and lists one record per CDR3 protein. The table has 15,000 to 20,000 distinct CDR3 sequences, just under 70% seen once; the top ten hold over 4.5%. The sequenced sample consisted of memory (CD45RO+) T cells sorted from blood. This clonotype was obtained from a young woman in good health. This table probably holds off-target reads from a library built for another chain. J is TRBJ2-7 and V is TRBV29-1, with 7 bases fitting TRBD2. CDR3 sequence (DNA): TGCAGCGTTGTGACTAGCTTCTCCTACGAGCAGTACTTC. Translation gives CSVVTSFSYEQYF.